These T cell receptor beta chains were read from a single sample in a study of monozygotic twins with cystic fibrosis. This table comes from immunoSEQ multiplex PCR, and its TCRdb copy is limited to in-frame clones, with some not included. Of 25,000 to 40,000 clones listed, 90% to 97% are singletons. Sequences were obtained from blood. These receptor sequences come from a girl aged 2 to 9 with cystic fibrosis. CDR3s include the opening cysteine and the closing phenylalanine or tryptophan.

CDR3 protein: CASSVDRGSETQYF
V gene: TRBV9
J gene: TRBJ2-5

CDR3 protein: CASSQDLAYEQYF
V gene: TRBV4-2
J gene: TRBJ2-7

CDR3 protein: CASSPGQGRPGELFF
V gene: TRBV5-1
J gene: TRBJ2-2

CDR3 protein: CASSLGWGQSYEQYF
V gene: TRBV5-1
J gene: TRBJ2-7

CDR3 protein: CASSPRWDSLYEQYF
V gene: TRBV18
J gene: TRBJ2-7

CDR3 protein: CASSYGAQIDQPQHF
V gene: TRBV6-6
J gene: TRBJ1-5

CDR3 protein: CASSWGDRNTEAFF
V gene: TRBV5-1
J gene: TRBJ1-1

CDR3 protein: CATSRVREGGDEQYF
V gene: TRBV15
J gene: TRBJ2-7

CDR3 protein: CASSQEGRSSYNEQFF
V gene: TRBV4-1
J gene: TRBJ2-1

CDR3 protein: CSASWGTEAFF
V gene: TRBV20-1
J gene: TRBJ1-1

CDR3 protein: CASSPQGAPDTQYF
V gene: TRBV18
J gene: TRBJ2-3

CDR3 protein: CASSLRTGTNYGYTF
V gene: TRBV2
J gene: TRBJ1-2

CDR3 protein: CASSRGGLGTEAFF
V gene: TRBV6-5
J gene: TRBJ1-1

CDR3 protein: CASSLGQIYNEQFF
V gene: TRBV5-1
J gene: TRBJ2-1

CDR3 protein: CASSLTPLRTGELFF
V gene: TRBV7-9
J gene: TRBJ2-2

CDR3 protein: CASSVGGRAGFTYNEQFF
V gene: TRBV9
J gene: TRBJ2-1

CDR3 protein: CASSPAGQGNSPLHF
V gene: TRBV7-2
J gene: TRBJ1-6

CDR3 protein: CASMTGNQNSPLHF
V gene: TRBV6-5
J gene: TRBJ1-6

CDR3 protein: CASSYWGLASTGELFF
V gene: TRBV6-5
J gene: TRBJ2-2

CDR3 protein: CASSMAGVADTQYF
V gene: TRBV19
J gene: TRBJ2-3

CDR3 protein: CASSLVGGQPGYTF
V gene: TRBV5-4
J gene: TRBJ1-2

CDR3 protein: CASSGRQGPDSPLHF
V gene: TRBV5-1
J gene: TRBJ1-6

CDR3 protein: CASSYFQGGQETQYF
V gene: TRBV6-5
J gene: TRBJ2-5

CDR3 protein: CAISEAGDGEKLFF
V gene: TRBV10-3
J gene: TRBJ1-4

CDR3 protein: CASAENTEAFF
V gene: TRBV10-1
J gene: TRBJ1-1

CDR3 protein: CASSVGPLQGSGYTF
V gene: TRBV9
J gene: TRBJ1-2

CDR3 protein: CASQAGTGGLDTQYF
V gene: TRBV2
J gene: TRBJ2-3

CDR3 protein: CASKTGPSPGSYEQYF
V gene: TRBV2
J gene: TRBJ2-7

CDR3 protein: CASSAGRTGVNGEQYF
V gene: TRBV5-5
J gene: TRBJ2-7

CDR3 protein: CASSLGRYEQYF
V gene: TRBV11-2
J gene: TRBJ2-7

CDR3 protein: CASSLAGTQATDTQYF
V gene: TRBV5-1
J gene: TRBJ2-3

CDR3 protein: CASSSPLKRSSYNEQFF
V gene: TRBV9
J gene: TRBJ2-1

CDR3 protein: CSVVPDKGGVEQYF
V gene: TRBV29-1
J gene: TRBJ2-7

CDR3 protein: CASTWGGIGYTF
V gene: TRBV19
J gene: TRBJ1-2

CDR3 protein: CASSPETGMNTEAFF
V gene: TRBV5-5
J gene: TRBJ1-1

CDR3 protein: CASGTGSSYEQYF
V gene: TRBV7-2
J gene: TRBJ2-7

CDR3 protein: CSVYFSTAAEKLFF
V gene: TRBV29-1
J gene: TRBJ1-4

CDR3 protein: CAWRPPGSYEQYF
V gene: TRBV30
J gene: TRBJ2-7

CDR3 protein: CASSMTSGSGYEQYF
V gene: TRBV6-1
J gene: TRBJ2-7

CDR3 protein: CASSPRRDRAYEQYF
V gene: TRBV18
J gene: TRBJ2-7

CDR3 protein: CASSAWTGTNYGYTF
V gene: TRBV9
J gene: TRBJ1-2

CDR3 protein: CASRTTEYQETQYF
V gene: TRBV6-5
J gene: TRBJ2-5

CDR3 protein: CSVDFGWREGLGAETQYF
V gene: TRBV29-1
J gene: TRBJ2-5

CDR3 protein: CASSPMGGTEAFF
V gene: TRBV27
J gene: TRBJ1-1

CDR3 protein: CAWSVQSEDYGYTF
V gene: TRBV30
J gene: TRBJ1-2

CDR3 protein: CASSFSRAHAYEQYF
V gene: TRBV28
J gene: TRBJ2-7